Each of the 32 T cell receptor beta chains below was sequenced from the same sample in a study of tumor and adjacent non-tumor tissue in lung cancer (dated by TCRdb to the late 2010s). Library generation was performed with multiplex PCR. The run used an Illumina HiSeq 2500. TCRbeta libraries were constructed through three rounds of nested PCR with primers (Table S4) according to protocols modified from ARM-PCR. The raw public data were reprocessed by TCRdb itself: fastp quality trimming at Q25, MiXCR clonotype calling, in-frame beta chains only. Here each entry gathers all rows of one CDR3 protein and keeps the most common genes and DNA. The sample profile shows approximately 140,000 distinct CDR3 sequences; around two thirds of them were found once. The top ten hold approximately 18% of the sample. Bulk unsorted tissue served as the source for RNA extraction, and RNA quality was assessed using a NanoDrop ND-1000 and an Agilent 2100.

The sample taken for sequencing was lung tumor tissue. Receptor source: a man in his 60s with small cell lung cancer.

This clonotype was observed once. A much larger clone is a single base away; this may be a read error. The rearrangement uses TRBV20-1 and TRBJ2-1; D is ambiguous. This CDR3 has 16 residues. CDR1 is DFQATT and CDR2 is SNEGSKA in the germline V gene (reference sequence). The CDR3 region has the DNA TGCAGTGCTAGCTCTCCCTCGCGGCGCTCCTACTATGAGCAGTTCTTC. Residues: CSASSPSRRSYYEQFF.

A remark on this clonotype: This sequence may be a read error, since a much larger clone differs from it by one base. This chain joins TRBV5-6 and TRBJ1-2; tentatively, D is TRBD1 (5 bases). This CDR3 spans 14 amino acids. Germline V CDR1 and CDR2: SGHDT, YYEEEE. The CDR3 spells CANSPGRVSYGYTF. The CDR3 bases are TGTGCCAACAGCCCGGGCAGGGTGAGCTATGGCTACACCTTC.

As regards this clonotype: Sequence at one end of the junction differs from germline and may be a read error. The J gene is TRBJ2-3, the V gene TRBV11-3, with D unclear. The CDR3 runs 12 residues. The V gene's germline CDR1 is SGHNT and CDR2 YENEEA. The CDR3 DNA reads TGTGCCAGCAGGTTGGGGTCAGATACGCAATATTTT. It specifies CASRLGSDTQYF.

The chain carries TRBV7-8 and TRBJ2-1; TRBD2 agrees at 13 bases. J gave up 8 bases and V 2 bases, and 6 bases lay outside the gene matches. Looked up from germline, CDR1 is SGHVS and CDR2 is FQNEAQ. The CDR3 is 16 amino acids. The CDR3 protein is CASSLRVGLAGDEQFF. In DNA form, the CDR3 reads TGTGCCAGCAGCTTAAGAGTTGGACTAGCGGGAGATGAGCAGTTCTTC.

About this clonotype: Relative to the germline gene, one junction end is altered; a read error may explain this. The chain carries TRBV12-3 or TRBV12-4 and TRBJ1-2; D perhaps matches TRBD1 (6 bases). The length of the CDR3 is 14 residues. The CDR3 bases are TGTGCCAGTAGTCAGACAGGCTCTAACTTTGGCTACACCTTC. Encoded protein: CASSQTGSNFGYTF.

Concerning this clonotype itself: A read error may be the cause here, since a much bigger clone is one base away. The chain has TRBV5-6 and TRBJ1-2, with D hard to call. The CDR3 sequence is 14 residues long. Germline V CDR1 and CDR2: SGHDT, YYEEEE. The CDR3 loop is CASSFRWGYYGHTF. For the CDR3, the DNA is TGTGCCAGCAGCTTTCGATGGGGATACTATGGCCACACCTTC.

This clonotype was seen a few times. This may be a read error, as it is one base from a much larger clone. The CDR3 bases are TGTGTCAGCAGGACAGGAATCGCGGCCACTGAAGCTTTCTTT. Residues: CVSRTGIAATEAFF. The chain joins TRBV5-4 to TRBJ1-1, with TRBD1 matching over 7 bases. CDR1 is SGHNT, CDR2 YYREEE, per germline (reference sequence). This CDR3 is built from 14 residues.

On this clonotype: The junction differs from germline at one of its ends, possibly a read error. This chain connects TRBV28 to TRBJ2-7; D call uncertain. Germline CDR1 reads MDHEN; CDR2 reads SYDVKM. The CDR3 runs to 13 residues. CDR3 sequence: CASTLKSGCEQYF. CDR3 bases: TGTGCCAGCACTTTAAAATCTGGTTGTGAGCAGTACTTC. The complete variable domain, with remaining parts taken from reference TRBV28 and TRBJ2-7, reads DVKVTQSSRYLVKRTGEKVFLECVQDMDHENMFWYRQDPGLGLRLIYFSYDVKMKEKGDIPEGYSVSREKKERFSLILESASTNQTSMYLCASTLKSGCEQYFGPGTRLTVT.

This clonotype was detected only once. The chain couples TRBV10-2 to TRBJ2-7, with D possibly TRBD2 on 6 matching bases. CDR3 size: 14 residues. Germline CDR1 reads WSHSY; CDR2 reads SAAADI. V was trimmed by 8 bases and J by 6 bases, leaving 20 bases between them. The CDR3 protein is CASARKTSLGEQYV. CDR3 nucleotides: TGCGCCAGCGCCAGAAAGACTAGTCTGGGCGAGCAGTACGTC.

In the case of this clonotype: A read error is possible here, since a much larger clone lies one base away. This rearrangement joins TRBV28 to TRBJ2-3, with 9 bases fitting TRBD1. Germline lookup yields CDR1 MDHEN and CDR2 SYDVKM. V dropped 2 bases and J dropped 7; count of bases not matched to a gene: 4. This CDR3 is 14 amino acids long. CDR3 DNA: TGTGCCAGCAGTTTAGGGACAGGGTCAAATACGCAGTATTTT. Its protein product is CASSLGTGSNTQYF.

On this clonotype itself: Its ends do not fully match the called genes, so a read error is possible. The chain couples TRBV6-5 to TRBJ1-2, with D maybe TRBD1 (5 bases). Per the germline V gene, CDR1 is MNHEY and CDR2 is SVGAGI. The CDR3 sequence is 12 residues long. The CDR3 reads CASQAGHYDYTF. CDR3 in DNA: TGTGCCAGCCAAGCAGGGCACTATGACTACACCTTC.

This clonotype was detected ten times or more. The gene calls are TRBV20-1 and TRBJ2-1; TRBD2 matches at 10 bases. The V and J ends lost 4 bases and 7 bases, in that order; junction bases with no gene match: 10. From germline, CDR1 is DFQATT and CDR2 SNEGSKA (reference sequence). The CDR3 extends over 15 amino acids. Here the CDR3 DNA reads TGCAGTGCTAAGGGGAGGCTAGCGGGAGAGAATGAGCAGTTCTTC. It translates to CSAKGRLAGENEQFF.

The J gene is TRBJ2-1, the V gene TRBV29-1; 8 bases align to TRBD1. This CDR3 is 13 amino acids long. In germline, CDR1 is SQVTM, CDR2 ANQGSEA. V lost 7 bases, J lost 7 bases, and 9 bases stayed unmatched. The CDR3 nucleotides read TGCAGCGGATCGACAGGGGCGCCGAATGAGCAGTTCTTC. Encoded protein: CSGSTGAPNEQFF.

This rearrangement joins TRBV12-3 or TRBV12-4 to TRBJ2-2; 7 nucleotides agree with TRBD1. V shed 7 bases and J 2 bases; nucleotides not matched to a gene: 13. The CDR3 is 17 residues long. Here the CDR3 DNA reads TGTGCCAGCACCACATCCTTAAGGGGGCTTAACACCGGGGAGCTGTTTTTT. It translates to CASTTSLRGLNTGELFF.

The chain employs TRBV14 and TRBJ2-3; 7 bases agree with TRBD2. The CDR3 covers 13 residues. V trimming: 6 bases; J trimming: 8 bases; junction bases outside the gene matches: 8. CDR1 and CDR2 from the germline V gene are SGHDN and FVKESK. The CDR3 nucleotides read TGTGCCAGCAGTCAAAGACCGGGGGGTACGCAGTATTTT. Translating it yields CASSQRPGGTQYF.

Details on this clonotype: A much larger clone lies one base from this, so it may be a read error. The chain links TRBV12-3 or TRBV12-4 to TRBJ2-1; TRBD1 aligns across 7 bases. V lost 9 bases, J lost 0 bases, and 5 bases stayed unmatched. This CDR3 region has 14 residues. Written as DNA, the CDR3 is TGTGCCAGTCAAAGGACAGGCTCCTACAATGAGCAGTTCTTC. Its translation is CASQRTGSYNEQFF.

Note on this clonotype: Germline and junction disagree at one end, which may indicate a read error. V gene TRBV5-1 combines with J gene TRBJ2-7; D gene unclear. The CDR3 consists of 14 residues. Germline assignment: CDR1 SGHRS and CDR2 YFSETQ. CDR3 region: CTSSLDTATYEQYF. DNA for the CDR3: TGCACCAGCAGCTTGGATACCGCAACCTACGAGCAGTACTTC.

This clonotype has ten or more counts. V is TRBV18 and J is TRBJ2-5; unclear D gene. The CDR3 contains 13 residues. Trimming took 3 bases from V and 3 from J, leaving 8 bases between them. Germline loops: CDR1 KGHSH, CDR2 LQKENI. The CDR3 DNA reads TGTGCCAGCTCACCGGCCATCAAAGAGACCCAGTACTTC. Translated, it gives CASSPAIKETQYF.

Note on this clonotype: The junction differs from germline at one of its ends, possibly a read error. The V and J genes are TRBV11-1 and TRBJ2-5, with D possibly being TRBD2 (6 bases). Germline V lookup: CDR1 SGHAT, CDR2 FQDESV (reference sequence). This CDR3 spans 11 amino acids. The CDR3 spells CAIGLAETRYF. CDR3 nucleotide sequence: TGTGCCATCGGCTTAGCGGAGACCCGGTACTTC.

The chain has TRBV28 and TRBJ1-5, with a weak D call TRBD1 (5 bases). The CDR3 has 15 amino acids. V gave up 9 bases and J gave up 11 bases, with 26 bases separating them. Germline CDR1 MDHEN, CDR2 SYDVKM. Written as DNA, the CDR3 is TGTGCCAGTAGTCTCAGAGGGGCCACGAAACAGTCCCAGCATTTT. Translated, it gives CASSLRGATKQSQHF.

The rearrangement links TRBV11-2 to TRBJ2-7, with 8 bases identical to TRBD1. V shed 10 bases, J shed 3 bases, and the junction held 14 bases outside the gene matches. The germline V gene has CDR1 SGHAT and CDR2 FQNNGV. The CDR3 spans 15 residues. The CDR3 DNA follows: TGTGCCAACAGAATGGCCGGGACAGGCTTCTACGAGCAGTACTTC. It translates to CANRMAGTGFYEQYF.

Regarding this clonotype: Its ends do not fully match the called genes, so a read error is possible. The chain links TRBV20-1 to TRBJ2-1; TRBD2 aligns across 9 bases. Germline V CDR1 and CDR2: DFQATT, SNEGSKA (reference sequence). This CDR3 is built from 15 residues. Here the CDR3 reads CSSRSSSGAYNEQFF. The CDR3, as DNA: TGTAGTTCTAGATCGTCTAGCGGGGCCTACAATGAGCAGTTCTTC.

By share of the sample, this clonotype is medium-sized. The chain is built from TRBV12-3 or TRBV12-4 and TRBJ2-7, with 10 positions matching TRBD2. The CDR3 sequence is 13 residues long. With 4 bases clipped from V and 6 bases from J, the junction kept 3 bases outside the gene matches. The CDR3: CASSSSGSTEQYF. The CDR3 DNA reads TGTGCCAGCAGTTCTAGCGGGAGCACCGAGCAGTACTTC.

Concerning this clonotype itself: The final CDR3 position lacks the conserved phenylalanine or tryptophan, pointing to a likely read error. The CDR3 spells CASTPYANLNTEAFS. The CDR3, as DNA: TGTGCCAGCACCCCATACGCGAACCTCAACACTGAAGCTTTCTCT. The chain uses TRBV7-9 and TRBJ1-1; D call uncertain. Per germline, CDR1 SEHNR and CDR2 FQNEAQ (reference sequence). V gave up 7 bases and J gave up 2 bases, with 17 bases separating them. CDR3 length: 15 residues.

To note about this clonotype: Compared with germline, one end of the junction differs, possibly owing to a read error. The rearrangement joins TRBV29-1 to TRBJ2-1, with D tentatively TRBD2 (6 bases). Germline V CDR1 and CDR2: SQVTM, ANQGSEA. The CDR3 runs to 13 residues. CDR3 bases: TGCAACGCCCGGAGGGGCTGCTACAATGAGCAGTTTTTC. Translation gives CNARRGCYNEQFF.

Remarks on this clonotype: No conserved phenylalanine or tryptophan is present at the end of the CDR3, so a read error is the likely explanation. The chain couples TRBV10-2 to TRBJ2-1; the D gene is possibly TRBD2 (5 bases). The CDR3 is 14 amino acids. CDR1 WSHSY and CDR2 SAAADI come from the germline V gene. As DNA, the CDR3 is TGCGCTAGCAGTGATCTAGAGAGGGACAATGAGCAGTTCCTC. It is translated as CASSDLERDNEQFL.

The V gene is TRBV5-5, the J gene TRBJ2-3; TRBD2 agrees at 11 bases. The CDR3 is 14 amino acids. Trimming cost V 7 bases and J 5 bases; bases outside gene matches: 6. Germline V lookup: CDR1 SGHKS, CDR2 YYEKEE (reference sequence). The CDR3 sequence is CASGIAGGEDTQYF. The CDR3 DNA sequence: TGTGCCAGCGGAATAGCGGGAGGGGAAGATACGCAGTATTTT.

Turning to this clonotype: With a much larger clone just one base away, this may be a read error. The rearrangement uses TRBV5-4 and TRBJ1-4; 8 bases are shared with TRBD1. Germline V lookup: CDR1 SGHNT, CDR2 YYREEE (reference sequence). CDR3 length: 19 residues. The CDR3 sequence is CASSLAETGVDSTNEKQFF. The DNA of the CDR3 is TGTGCCAGCAGCTTGGCGGAGACAGGGGTTGATTCAACTAATGAAAAACAGTTTTTT.

This clonotype was detected only a few times. The chain combines TRBV10-2 with TRBJ2-5; D may be TRBD2 (6 bases). Trimming shortened V by 1 base and J by 4 bases, and 13 bases separated the two germline ends. The CDR3 totals 15 residues. Germline V gives CDR1 WSHSY, CDR2 SAAADI. CDR3 in amino acids: CASSEFAGKGETQYF. The CDR3 DNA follows: TGCGCCAGCAGTGAGTTTGCGGGGAAAGGAGAGACCCAGTACTTC.

The V gene is TRBV28, the J gene TRBJ2-3; D is possibly TRBD1 (5 bases). Gene TRBJ1-5 matches the end of the DNA better, so the J call may be wrong. The CDR3 is 13 residues long. Germline CDR1 MDHEN, CDR2 SYDVKM. CDR3 region: CASSSPGTDTQHF. The CDR3, as DNA: TGTGCCAGCAGTTCGCCGGGGACGGATACGCAGCATTTT.

The gene calls are TRBV20-1 and TRBJ2-7; 9 nucleotides align to TRBD2. The junction had 8 bases not matched to a gene; V was cut back by 7 bases and J by 1 base. Germline V CDR1 and CDR2: DFQATT, SNEGSKA (reference sequence). The CDR3 is 14 amino acids. In DNA form, the CDR3 reads TGCAGTGTAAAGACTAGCGGAGATTCCTACGAGCAGTACGTC. Protein: CSVKTSGDSYEQYV.

This clonotype was counted between two and nine times. CDR3 amino acids: CASSQGGPLYEQYF. The CDR3 nucleotides are TGTGCCAGCAGCCAAGGTGGTCCCCTCTACGAGCAGTACTTC. The V and J genes are TRBV4-2 and TRBJ2-7; no reliable D call. The CDR3 is 14 residues long. The ends were cut back, 1 base at V and 3 bases at J, with 10 bases in the middle. Germline loops: CDR1 LGHNA, CDR2 YNFKEQ.